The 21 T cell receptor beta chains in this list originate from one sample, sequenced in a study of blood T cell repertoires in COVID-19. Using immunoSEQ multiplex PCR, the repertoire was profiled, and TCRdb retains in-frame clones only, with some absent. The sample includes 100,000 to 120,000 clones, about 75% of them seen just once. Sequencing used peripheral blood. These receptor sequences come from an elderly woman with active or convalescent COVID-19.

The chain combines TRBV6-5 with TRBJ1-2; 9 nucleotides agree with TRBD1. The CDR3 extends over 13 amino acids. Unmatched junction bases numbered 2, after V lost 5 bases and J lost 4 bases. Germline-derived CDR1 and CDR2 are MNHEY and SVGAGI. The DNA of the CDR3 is TGTGCCAGCAGTAAGGACAGGGGCTATGGCTACACCTTC. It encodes CASSKDRGYGYTF.

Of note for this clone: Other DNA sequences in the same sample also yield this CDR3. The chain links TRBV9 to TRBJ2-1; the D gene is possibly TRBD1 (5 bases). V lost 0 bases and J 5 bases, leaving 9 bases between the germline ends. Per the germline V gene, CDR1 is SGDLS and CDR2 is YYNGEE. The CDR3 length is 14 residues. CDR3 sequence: CASSVVSGNNEQFF. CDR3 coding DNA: TGTGCCAGCAGCGTAGTTTCAGGGAACAATGAGCAGTTCTTC.

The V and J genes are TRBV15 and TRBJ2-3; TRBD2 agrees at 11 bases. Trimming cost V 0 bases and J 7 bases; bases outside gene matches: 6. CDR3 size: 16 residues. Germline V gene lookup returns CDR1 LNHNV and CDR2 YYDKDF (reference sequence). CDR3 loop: CATSRDLLAGVYTQYF. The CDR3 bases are TGTGCCACCAGCAGAGATCTACTAGCGGGAGTATATACGCAGTATTTT.

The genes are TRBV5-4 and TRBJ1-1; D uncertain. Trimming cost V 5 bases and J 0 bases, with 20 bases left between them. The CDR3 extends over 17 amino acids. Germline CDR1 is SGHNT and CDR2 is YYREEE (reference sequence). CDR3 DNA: TGTGCCAGCAGTAAGGTTGTTTTGGCTGACATGAACACTGAAGCTTTCTTT. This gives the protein CASSKVVLADMNTEAFF.

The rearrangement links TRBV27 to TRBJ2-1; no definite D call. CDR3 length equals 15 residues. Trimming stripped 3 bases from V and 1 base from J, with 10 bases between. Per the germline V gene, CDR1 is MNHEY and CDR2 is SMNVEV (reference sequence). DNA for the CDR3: TGTGCCAGCAGTTTTGGCAGGTTATCCTACAATGAGCAGTTCTTC. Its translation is CASSFGRLSYNEQFF.

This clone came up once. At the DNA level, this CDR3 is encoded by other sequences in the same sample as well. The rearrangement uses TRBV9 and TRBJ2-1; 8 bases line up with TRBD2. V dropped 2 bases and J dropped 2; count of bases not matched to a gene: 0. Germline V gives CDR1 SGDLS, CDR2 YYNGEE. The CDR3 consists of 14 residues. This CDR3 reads CASSVGLAYNEQFF. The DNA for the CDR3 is TGTGCCAGCAGCGTGGGACTAGCCTACAATGAGCAGTTCTTC.

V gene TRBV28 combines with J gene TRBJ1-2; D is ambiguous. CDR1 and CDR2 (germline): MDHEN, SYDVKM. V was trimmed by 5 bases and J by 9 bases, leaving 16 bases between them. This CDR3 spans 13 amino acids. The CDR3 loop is CASSPTGSYSYTF. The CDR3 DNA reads TGTGCCAGCAGTCCTACGGGATCGTATAGCTACACCTTC.

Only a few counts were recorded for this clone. CDR3 residues: CASSYDTTPYNSPLHF. The CDR3 DNA sequence: TGTGCCAGCAGTTACGACACAACTCCTTATAATTCACCCCTCCACTTT. The V call is TRBV5-4, the J call TRBJ1-6; D gene ambiguous. The length of the CDR3 is 16 residues. V was shortened by 5 bases and J by 4 bases, with 16 bases between the two germline ends. From germline, CDR1 is SGHNT and CDR2 YYREEE (reference sequence).

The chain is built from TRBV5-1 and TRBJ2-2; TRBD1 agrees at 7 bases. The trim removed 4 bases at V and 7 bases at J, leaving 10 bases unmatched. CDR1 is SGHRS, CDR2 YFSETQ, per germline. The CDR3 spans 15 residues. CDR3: CASSLETGLGGELFF. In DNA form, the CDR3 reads TGCGCCAGCAGCCTCGAGACAGGGTTGGGCGGGGAGCTGTTTTTT. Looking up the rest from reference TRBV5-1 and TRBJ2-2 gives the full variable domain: KAGVTQTPRYLIKTRGQQVTLSCSPISGHRSVSWYQQTPGQGLQFLFEYFSETQRNKGNFPGRFSGRQFSNSRSEMNVSTLELGDSALYLCASSLETGLGGELFFGEGSRLTVL.

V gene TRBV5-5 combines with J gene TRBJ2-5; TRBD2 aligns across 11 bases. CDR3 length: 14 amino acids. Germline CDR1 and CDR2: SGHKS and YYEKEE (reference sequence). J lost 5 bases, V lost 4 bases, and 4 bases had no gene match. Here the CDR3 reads CASSPLAGVETQYF. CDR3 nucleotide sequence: TGTGCCAGCAGCCCACTAGCGGGAGTCGAGACCCAGTACTTC.

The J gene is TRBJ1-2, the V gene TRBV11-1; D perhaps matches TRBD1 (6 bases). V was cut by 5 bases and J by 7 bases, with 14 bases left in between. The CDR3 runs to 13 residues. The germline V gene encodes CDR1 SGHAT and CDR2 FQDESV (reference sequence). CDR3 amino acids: CASSGVGGAGYTF. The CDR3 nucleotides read TGTGCCAGCAGCGGAGTCGGGGGGGCTGGCTACACCTTC.

The CDR3 protein is CASSPTAPGLATDTQYF. The CDR3 nucleotides read TGTGCCAGCTCACCAACGGCCCCTGGACTAGCGACAGATACGCAGTATTTT. This chain connects TRBV18 to TRBJ2-3; 9 bases match TRBD2. J was trimmed by 3 bases and V by 2 bases; bases with no gene match: 9. CDR3 length equals 17 residues. Germline V CDR1 and CDR2: KGHSH, LQKENI.

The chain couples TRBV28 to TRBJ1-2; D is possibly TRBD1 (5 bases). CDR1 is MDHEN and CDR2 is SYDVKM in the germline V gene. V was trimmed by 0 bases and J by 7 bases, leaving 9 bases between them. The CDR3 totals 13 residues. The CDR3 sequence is CASSLWTVFGYTF. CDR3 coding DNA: TGTGCCAGCAGTTTATGGACAGTCTTTGGCTACACCTTC.

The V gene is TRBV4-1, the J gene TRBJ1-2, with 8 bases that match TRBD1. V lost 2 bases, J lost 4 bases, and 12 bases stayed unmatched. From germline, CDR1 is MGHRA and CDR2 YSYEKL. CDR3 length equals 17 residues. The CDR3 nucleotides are TGCGCCAGCAGCCAAACCCTCGACAGGGGTCGTAGCTATGGCTACACCTTC. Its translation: CASSQTLDRGRSYGYTF.

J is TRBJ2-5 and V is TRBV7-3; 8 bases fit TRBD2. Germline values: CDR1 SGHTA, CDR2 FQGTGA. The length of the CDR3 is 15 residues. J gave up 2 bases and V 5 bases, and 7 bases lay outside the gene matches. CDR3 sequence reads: CASSRTSGPQETQYF. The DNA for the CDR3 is TGTGCCAGCAGCCGAACTAGCGGACCACAAGAGACCCAGTACTTC.

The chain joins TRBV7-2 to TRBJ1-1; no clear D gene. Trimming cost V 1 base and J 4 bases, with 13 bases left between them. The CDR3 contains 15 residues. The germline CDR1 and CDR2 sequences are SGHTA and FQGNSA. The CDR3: CASSLVRSGSTEAFF. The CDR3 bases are TGTGCCAGCAGCTTAGTACGGTCGGGGTCCACTGAAGCTTTCTTT.

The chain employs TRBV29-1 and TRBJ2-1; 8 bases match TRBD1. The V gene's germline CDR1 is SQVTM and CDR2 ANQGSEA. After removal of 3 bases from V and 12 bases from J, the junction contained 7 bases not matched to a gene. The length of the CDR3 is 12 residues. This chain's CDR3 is CSVEPWTGRQFF. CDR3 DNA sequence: TGCAGCGTTGAGCCCTGGACAGGGAGGCAGTTCTTC.

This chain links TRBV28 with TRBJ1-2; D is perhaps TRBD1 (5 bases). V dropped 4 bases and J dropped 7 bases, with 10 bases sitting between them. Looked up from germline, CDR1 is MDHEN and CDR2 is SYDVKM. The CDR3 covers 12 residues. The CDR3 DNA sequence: TGTGCCAGCAGTTCAGGGCGGCCTGGCTACACCTTC. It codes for CASSSGRPGYTF.

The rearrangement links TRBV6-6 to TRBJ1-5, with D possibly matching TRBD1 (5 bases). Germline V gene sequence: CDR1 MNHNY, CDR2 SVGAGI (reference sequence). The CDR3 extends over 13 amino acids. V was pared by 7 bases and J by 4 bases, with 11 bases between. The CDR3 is CASTRDWNQPQHF. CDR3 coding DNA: TGTGCCAGCACCCGGGACTGGAATCAGCCCCAGCATTTT.

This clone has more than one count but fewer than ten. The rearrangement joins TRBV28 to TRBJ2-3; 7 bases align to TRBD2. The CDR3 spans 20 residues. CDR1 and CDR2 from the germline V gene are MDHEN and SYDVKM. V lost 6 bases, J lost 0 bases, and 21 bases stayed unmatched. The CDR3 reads CASSRRLFDFGGISTDTQYF. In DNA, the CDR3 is TGTGCCAGCAGCCGACGGTTGTTTGACTTCGGGGGGATTAGCACAGATACGCAGTATTTT.

The chain's CDR3 is CAIRASGLYEQYF. The CDR3 DNA is TGTGCCATCAGGGCTAGCGGCCTCTACGAGCAGTACTTC. The V call is TRBV10-3, the J call TRBJ2-7, with 7 bases lining up with TRBD2. Trimming took 6 bases from V and 3 from J; bases not matched to a gene: 5. The CDR3 has 13 amino acids. CDR1 is ENHRY and CDR2 is SYGVKD in the germline V gene.